The 28 T cell receptor beta chains presented below share a single source sample, sequenced in a study of cytotoxic CD8 clonotypes in ibrutinib-treated CLL. Repertoires were generated with immunoSEQ multiplex PCR, while TCRdb's copy carries only in-frame clones and drops some. The top ten clones hold about 7.6% of a sample with over 140,000 clones, more than 75% of them seen once. The source material was PBMCs, sampled after 36 months of ibrutinib treatment. The receptor set was obtained from a human donor with chronic lymphocytic leukemia.

V usage is TRBV7-9 and J usage is TRBJ1-3; D unresolved. CDR1 and CDR2 (germline): SEHNR, FQNEAQ (reference sequence). The V end lost 0 bases, the J end lost 0 bases, and 12 bases lay between the germline ends. The CDR3 is 17 amino acids. This CDR3 reads CASSLALGSSSGNTIYF. The CDR3 coding sequence is TGTGCCAGCAGCTTAGCGCTCGGCAGTTCCTCTGGAAACACCATATATTTT. Full variable domain (rest looked up from reference TRBV7-9 and TRBJ1-3): DTGVSQNPRHKITKRGQNVTFRCDPISEHNRLYWYRQTLGQGPEFLTYFQNEAQLEKSRLLSDRFSAERPKGSFSTLEIQRTEQGDSAMYLCASSLALGSSSGNTIYFGEGSWLTVV.

J is TRBJ2-2 and V is TRBV5-1, with D possibly being TRBD1 (7 bases). Trimming removed 6 bases from V and 4 bases from J, with 16 bases in between. Germline V gene lookup returns CDR1 SGHRS and CDR2 YFSETQ. The CDR3 runs to 15 residues. In nucleotides, the CDR3 is TGCGCCAGCACCCCGACAGGGACTTTCACCGGGGAGCTGTTTTTT. Translation: CASTPTGTFTGELFF.

This clone was counted once. V is TRBV20-1 and J is TRBJ1-6, with unresolved D. Germline CDR1 is DFQATT and CDR2 is SNEGSKA (reference sequence). CDR3 length: 11 amino acids. Trimming removed 3 bases from V and 8 bases from J, with 5 bases in between. The CDR3 DNA is TGCAGTGCTAGTGGGGATTCACCCCTCCACTTT. Protein product: CSASGDSPLHF.

The rearrangement uses TRBV5-4 and TRBJ1-3, with D unresolved. The CDR3 is 14 residues long. The V gene's germline CDR1 is SGHNT and CDR2 YYREEE (reference sequence). V gave up 2 bases and J gave up 1 base, with 7 bases separating them. CDR3 region: CASSFAGSGNTIYF. For the CDR3, the DNA is TGTGCCAGCAGCTTCGCAGGATCTGGAAACACCATATATTTT.

This sequence joins TRBV29-1 and TRBJ1-1; the match to TRBD1 covers 7 bases. From germline, CDR1 is SQVTM and CDR2 ANQGSEA. Trimming at V came to 4 bases and at J to 5 bases, leaving 10 bases not matched to a gene. The CDR3 runs to 14 residues. The CDR3 loop reads CSVGAGGARTEAFF. CDR3 coding DNA: TGCAGCGTTGGGGCAGGGGGGGCGCGAACTGAAGCTTTCTTT. The complete variable domain, with remaining parts taken from reference TRBV29-1 and TRBJ1-1, reads SAVISQKPSRDICQRGTSLTIQCQVDSQVTMMFWYRQQPGQSLTLIATANQGSEATYESGFVIDKFPISRPNLTFSTLTVSNMSPEDSSIYLCSVGAGGARTEAFFGQGTRLTVV.

V usage is TRBV29-1 and J usage is TRBJ2-4; possibly TRBD2 for D (6 bases). CDR3 length: 14 residues. Germline lookup yields CDR1 SQVTM and CDR2 ANQGSEA. V gave up 6 bases and J gave up 0 bases, with 12 bases separating them. CDR3 sequence reads: CSVVAGLAKNIQYF. The DNA for the CDR3 is TGCAGCGTGGTGGCGGGGCTAGCCAAAAACATTCAGTACTTC.

This clone appeared once. The chain carries TRBV7-6 and TRBJ2-3; D might be TRBD2 (6 bases). CDR1 and CDR2 (germline): SGHVS, FNYEAQ. This CDR3 has 13 residues. Trimming shortened V by 6 bases and J by 1 base, and 8 bases separated the two germline ends. CDR3 nucleotides: TGTGCCAGCAGTGCTAGCGGCACAGATACGCAGTATTTT. It yields the protein CASSASGTDTQYF.

The V gene is TRBV15, the J gene TRBJ1-6, with D unclear. Germline V gene lookup returns CDR1 LNHNV and CDR2 YYDKDF (reference sequence). The CDR3 loop spans 14 amino acids. Trimming took off 5 bases at V and 2 bases at J, with 7 bases between the two ends. The CDR3 bases are TGTGCCACCAGCTCCAGGACCTATAATTCACCCCTCCACTTT. It encodes CATSSRTYNSPLHF.

This sequence joins TRBV25-1 and TRBJ2-7; TRBD1 matches at 9 bases. V gave up 3 bases and J gave up 3 bases; unmatched junction bases: 6. Looked up from germline, CDR1 is MGHDK and CDR2 is SYGVNS. CDR3 size: 15 residues. CDR3 nucleotides: TGTGCCAGCAGTGATCCCGGGACAGGGATCTACGAGCAGTACTTC. This sequence encodes CASSDPGTGIYEQYF.

The V call is TRBV29-1, the J call TRBJ1-3; 8 bases fit TRBD1. Trimming cost V 7 bases and J 4 bases; bases outside gene matches: 6. CDR3 length equals 13 residues. Looked up from germline, CDR1 is SQVTM and CDR2 is ANQGSEA. The CDR3 sequence is CSALDRAGNTIYF. CDR3 in DNA: TGCAGCGCGCTGGACAGGGCCGGAAACACCATATATTTT.

The V gene is TRBV6-5, the J gene TRBJ2-1, with 7 bases matching TRBD2. The CDR3 consists of 13 residues. Per the germline V gene, CDR1 is MNHEY and CDR2 is SVGAGI. V was pared by 5 bases and J by 7 bases, with 5 bases of the junction left unmatched. This CDR3 is CASSNLAENEQFF. The DNA for the CDR3 is TGTGCCAGCAGTAATCTAGCGGAAAATGAGCAGTTCTTC.

This clone was seen once. V is TRBV6-5 and J is TRBJ2-7, with a weak D call TRBD2 (5 bases). V lost 6 bases and J 6 bases, leaving 12 bases between the germline ends. This CDR3 is 12 amino acids long. Germline V gene data show CDR1 as MNHEY and CDR2 as SVGAGI. Written as DNA, the CDR3 is TGTGCCAGCAGCCAAGGTGAGGGCGAGCAGTACTTC. Protein sequence: CASSQGEGEQYF.

V gene TRBV10-3 combines with J gene TRBJ2-5; D unclear. Germline-derived CDR1 and CDR2 are ENHRY and SYGVKD. Trimming removed 8 bases at V and 5 bases at J, with 9 bases between. This CDR3 has 11 residues. The CDR3 sequence: CAILASETQYF. Here the CDR3 DNA reads TGTGCCATCTTGGCAAGTGAGACCCAGTACTTC.

The rearrangement uses TRBV20-1 and TRBJ2-7; 7 bases agree with TRBD1. Germline loops: CDR1 DFQATT, CDR2 SNEGSKA (reference sequence). Trimming cost V 3 bases and J 6 bases; bases outside gene matches: 2. The CDR3 is 11 amino acids. DNA of the CDR3: TGCAGTGCTAGGACAGGGTTCGAGCAGTACTTC. This gives the protein CSARTGFEQYF.

The chain joins TRBV6-6 to TRBJ1-6, with D possibly TRBD1 on 5 matching bases. Trimming pared 0 bases from V and 10 bases from J, leaving 10 bases between. Germline V lookup: CDR1 MNHNY, CDR2 SVGAGI (reference sequence). The CDR3 has 14 amino acids. CDR3 in amino acids: CASSYSQGESPLHF. Here the CDR3 DNA reads TGTGCCAGCAGTTACTCGCAGGGAGAATCACCCCTCCACTTT.

CDR3 bases: TGTGCCAGCAGCCCGGGGACAGGGACGGGCGAGCAGTACTTC. This sequence encodes CASSPGTGTGEQYF. The V gene is TRBV11-3, the J gene TRBJ2-7; 9 bases fit TRBD1. Trimming removed 5 bases from V and 6 bases from J; junction bases left unmatched: 8. The germline gives CDR1 SGHNT, CDR2 YENEEA. There are 14 residues in the CDR3.

The chain combines TRBV6-5 with TRBJ1-6; no definite D call. This CDR3 spans 16 amino acids. V was clipped by 2 bases and J by 2 bases, with 10 bases between them. Germline V lookup: CDR1 MNHEY, CDR2 SVGAGI. The CDR3 DNA reads TGTGCCAGCAGTTACGAGGAGCCGGCCTATAATTCACCCCTCCACTTT. Translation gives CASSYEEPAYNSPLHF.

The chain recombines TRBV11-2 with TRBJ2-7; TRBD1 is a possible D gene (6 bases). CDR1 and CDR2 (germline): SGHAT, FQNNGV. The CDR3 runs to 15 residues. V was trimmed by 1 base and J by 7 bases, leaving 17 bases between them. CDR3 DNA sequence: TGTGCCAGCAGCTTAGGGGTCCGTCGACAGGCTGAGCAGTACTTC. This gives the protein CASSLGVRRQAEQYF.

This clone was observed a single time. The chain joins TRBV11-2 to TRBJ1-2; 8 bases line up with TRBD1. The CDR3 spans 18 residues. The V and J ends lost 7 bases and 4 bases, in that order; junction bases with no gene match: 20. The germline gives CDR1 SGHAT, CDR2 FQNNGV. The DNA of the CDR3 is TGTGCCAGCACTACCCGCGGGACAGGATCGTTTCATGGCTATGGCTACACCTTC. It specifies CASTTRGTGSFHGYGYTF.

This clone was found a few times. The rearrangement links TRBV6-6 to TRBJ2-1; 9 positions match TRBD2. The germline V gene encodes CDR1 MNHNY and CDR2 SVGAGI (reference sequence). This CDR3 has 16 amino acids. The J segment lost 5 bases and the V segment lost 2 bases, leaving 7 bases of the junction unmatched. The CDR3 here is CASSYRRGGKDNEQFF. CDR3 nucleotide sequence: TGTGCCAGCAGTTACCGGCGGGGGGGTAAAGACAATGAGCAGTTCTTC.

The V call is TRBV27, the J call TRBJ2-1; possible D gene TRBD2, 5 bases. Trimming took off 3 bases at V and 5 bases at J, with 8 bases between the two ends. The CDR3 runs 13 residues. Germline V gene sequence: CDR1 MNHEY, CDR2 SMNVEV (reference sequence). The CDR3 DNA reads TGTGCCAGCAGTTTCGGACTCGACAATGAGCAGTTCTTC. Its protein product is CASSFGLDNEQFF.

The chain employs TRBV20-1 and TRBJ1-2; TRBD1 agrees at 8 bases. This CDR3 comprises 11 residues. Germline lookup yields CDR1 DFQATT and CDR2 SNEGSKA (reference sequence). V gave up 5 bases and J gave up 4 bases; unmatched junction bases: 0. CDR3 nucleotides: TGCAGTGCTGGACAGGGCTATGGCTACACCTTC. Amino acids: CSAGQGYGYTF.

The chain has TRBV27 and TRBJ2-1; D is undetermined. The V gene's germline CDR1 is MNHEY and CDR2 SMNVEV (reference sequence). This CDR3 spans 12 amino acids. Trimming removed 8 bases from V and 12 bases from J, with 17 bases in between. The CDR3, as DNA: TGTGCCAGCGCCCCGCTGGAAGCAGGGCAGTTCTTC. Residues: CASAPLEAGQFF.

The V and J genes are TRBV7-9 and TRBJ1-1; no clear D. Trimming took 5 bases from V and 3 from J, leaving 10 bases between them. The CDR3 extends over 13 amino acids. CDR1 is SEHNR and CDR2 is FQNEAQ in the germline V gene (reference sequence). The CDR3 reads CASSPQWDTEAFF. The CDR3 nucleotides are TGTGCCAGCAGCCCACAATGGGACACTGAAGCTTTCTTT.

The V call is TRBV10-3, the J call TRBJ2-1; D is possibly TRBD1 (6 bases). Germline V gene lookup returns CDR1 ENHRY and CDR2 SYGVKD. The CDR3 is made up of 13 amino acids. V dropped 3 bases and J dropped 7 bases, with 10 bases sitting between them. CDR3 DNA: TGTGCCATCAGTGAAAGGACAGTTAATGAGCAGTTCTTC. Amino acids: CAISERTVNEQFF.

The chain joins TRBV10-3 to TRBJ1-1, with D hard to call. CDR1 and CDR2 (germline): ENHRY, SYGVKD. The CDR3 loop spans 19 amino acids. V was cut by 0 bases and J by 4 bases, with 24 bases left in between. The CDR3 coding sequence is TGTGCCATCAGTGAGTCGTTGGTTGTTCGGTACCCTGAGAGCACTGAAGCTTTCTTT. It is translated as CAISESLVVRYPESTEAFF.

This clone has only a few counts. The J gene is TRBJ2-7, the V gene TRBV6-6; D might be TRBD2 (5 bases). The CDR3 sequence is 12 residues long. The V end was cut by 4 bases, the J end by 3 bases, with 7 bases between. The germline V gene encodes CDR1 MNHNY and CDR2 SVGAGI (reference sequence). As DNA, the CDR3 is TGTGCCAGCAGTTCCCGGGACTACGAGCAGTACTTC. Its protein product is CASSSRDYEQYF.

The gene calls are TRBV13 and TRBJ2-7; tentatively, D is TRBD2 (6 bases). V shed 3 bases and J shed 2 bases, with 11 bases lying between them. Germline V gene lookup returns CDR1 PRHDT and CDR2 FYEKMQ (reference sequence). The CDR3 is 14 residues long. The CDR3 nucleotides are TGTGCCAGCAGCTTGCGGGACCATACCTACGAGCAGTACTTC. Translated, it gives CASSLRDHTYEQYF. Using reference TRBV13 and TRBJ2-7 for the parts outside the CDR3, the full variable domain is AAGVIQSPRHLIKEKRETATLKCYPIPRHDTVYWYQQGPGQDPQFLISFYEKMQSDKGSIPDRFSAQQFSDYHSELNMSSLELGDSALYFCASSLRDHTYEQYFGPGTRLTVT.